This paragraph covers one TCR beta chain sequence. Its target is not known. Primers included in the PCR were 60 Vbeta and 13 Jbeta primers. TCRdb keeps only in-frame clones here, not all; method: immunoSEQ multiplex PCR. The data include under 200,000 clones; the top ten clones carry about 6.5%. CDR1 SGHDN and CDR2 FVKESK come from the germline V gene. The CDR3 is 18 residues long. V gave up 4 bases and J gave up 3 bases; unmatched junction bases: 13. These data are taken from a study of cytomegalovirus exposure and HLA in healthy donors. In the study overall: There were 90 million to 130 million unique TCR beta sequences, drawn from 150 million to 200 million T cells, in an earlier analysis. Overall study results and limits: The availability of immune exposure information extended only to CMV serostatus. Associated with HLA alleles at 0.05 false discovery rate in a later analysis were 16,951 TCR beta sequences. In a later analysis, the majority of CMV-associated beta chains seemingly showed HLA restriction.

V usage is TRBV14 and J usage is TRBJ2-7; 12 bases align to TRBD1. Sequencing was done on a sample of PBMCs. The TCR sequence derives from a man under 40 in good health and CMV-seronegative. The CDR3 nucleotides are TGTGCCAGCAGCCCTGATCCTCGGGACAGGGGGCGAATCTACGAGCAGTACTTC. It translates to CASSPDPRDRGRIYEQYF. Full variable domain (remainder filled in from reference TRBV14 and TRBJ2-7): EAGVTQFPSHSVIEKGQTVTLRCDPISGHDNLYWYRRVMGKEIKFLLHFVKESKQDESGMPNNRFLAERTGGTYSTLKVQPAELEDSGVYFCASSPDPRDRGRIYEQYFGPGTRLTVT.